These T cell receptor beta chains were read from a single sample in a study of OX40 agonist ivuxolimab in advanced cancers. Here immunoSEQ multiplex PCR was the method, and the copy in TCRdb shows in-frame clones only, minus some. The sample shows about 77,000 clones, about 90% of them seen only once. Here the sequenced sample was CD4+ or CD8+ T cells sorted from blood, taken in a trial of the OX40 agonist ivuxolimab. All receptors derive from an adult with an advanced solid tumor such as melanoma, head and neck, liver or kidney cancer. The CDR3 runs from the conserved cysteine through the conserved F or W. The D gene is left open where the match is weak.

D	V	J	CDR3	DNA
-	TRBV7-2	TRBJ2-5	CASRPNRKTQYF	TGTGCCAGCAGACCGAACCGCAAGACCCAGTACTTC
-	TRBV9	TRBJ2-5	CASSGGPAPSQETQYF	TGTGCCAGCAGCGGGGGCCCGGCGCCCTCCCAAGAGACCCAGTACTTC
-	TRBV20-1	TRBJ2-4	CSALQGYIQYF	TGCAGTGCTCTGCAGGGGTACATTCAGTACTTC
-	TRBV20-1	TRBJ2-7	CSASRPYEQYF	TGCAGTGCTAGCCGGCCCTACGAGCAGTACTTC
TRBD1	TRBV7-2	TRBJ2-5	CASSSRDRGPRETQYF	TGTGCCAGCAGCTCCCGAGACAGGGGGCCGCGAGAGACCCAGTACTTC
TRBD1	TRBV6-1	TRBJ2-7	CASSTGTGVREQYF	TGTGCCAGCAGTACCGGGACAGGGGTACGAGAGCAGTACTTC
-	TRBV6-1	TRBJ1-2	CASSEVAGSGYGYTF	TGTGCCAGCAGTGAAGTTGCGGGGAGCGGCTATGGCTACACCTTC
-	TRBV7-2	TRBJ1-2	CASSPSFYGYTF	TGTGCCAGCAGCCCTTCGTTCTATGGCTACACCTTC
-	TRBV27	TRBJ2-1	CASSWGPGYEQFF	TGTGCCAGCAGCTGGGGCCCGGGGTATGAGCAGTTCTTC
-	TRBV6-1	TRBJ2-7	CASSTGREYEQYF	TGTGCCAGCAGTACAGGCAGGGAGTACGAGCAGTACTTC
TRBD1	TRBV5-6	TRBJ1-6	CASSLEIGTGANSPLHF	TGTGCCAGCAGCTTGGAAATTGGGACAGGGGCAAATTCACCCCTCCACTTT
-	TRBV4-3	TRBJ1-3	CASSPGRLRNTIYF	TGCGCCAGCAGCCCGGGACGGCTCAGAAACACCATATATTTT
-	TRBV6-5	TRBJ2-2	CASRYWDRGHTGELFF	TGTGCCAGCAGGTACTGGGACCGCGGGCACACCGGGGAGCTGTTTTTT
TRBD1	TRBV29-1	TRBJ1-4	CSVVDRGGEKLFF	TGCAGCGTTGTTGACAGGGGTGGGGAAAAACTGTTTTTT
-	TRBV5-4	TRBJ1-3	CASSDTGSRSGNTIYF	TGTGCCAGCAGCGATACGGGGTCCAGGTCTGGAAACACCATATATTTT